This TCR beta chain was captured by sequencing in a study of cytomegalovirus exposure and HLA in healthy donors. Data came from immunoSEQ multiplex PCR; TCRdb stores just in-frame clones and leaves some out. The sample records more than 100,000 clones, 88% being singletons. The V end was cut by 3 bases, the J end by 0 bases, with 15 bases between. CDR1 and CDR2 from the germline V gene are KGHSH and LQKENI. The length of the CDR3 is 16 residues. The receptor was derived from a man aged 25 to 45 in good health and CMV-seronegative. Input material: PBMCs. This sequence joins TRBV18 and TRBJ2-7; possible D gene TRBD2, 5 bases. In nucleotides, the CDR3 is TGTGCCAGCTCACCCGGGGAGCTTTTCCGCTCCTACGAGCAGTACTTC. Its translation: CASSPGELFRSYEQYF.